The rows below give T cell receptor beta chains drawn from one sample of a study of cytomegalovirus exposure and HLA in healthy donors. Method: immunoSEQ multiplex PCR; TCRdb's copy keeps in-frame clones and lacks some. This sample has roughly 100,000 clones, with more than 70% found just once. Sequenced: PBMCs. Source of these receptors: a male donor in good health and CMV-seropositive. CDR3s include the opening cysteine and the closing phenylalanine or tryptophan. The order of the fields is clone size, J gene, V gene, D gene, CDR3 DNA, CDR3 protein. A D gene is named only where the DNA matches it firmly. The size field is filled for only some rows; it gives once, few, many or a size class.

NA	TRBJ2-3	TRBV9	TRBD2	TGTGCCAGCAGCCCGGGGGGGTTCACAGATACGCAGTATTTT	CASSPGGFTDTQYF
NA	TRBJ2-1	TRBV4-2	NA	TGTGCCAGCAGCCAAGCGGAGTTATACAATGAGCAGTTCTTC	CASSQAELYNEQFF
once	TRBJ1-4	TRBV6-5	TRBD1	TGTGCCAGCAGAGTAGGGGGCACTGAAAAACTGTTTTTT	CASRVGGTEKLFF
NA	TRBJ2-7	TRBV28	TRBD2	TGTGCCAGCAGTGGGGCCGGGACTAGGATAAATAGCGAGCAGTACTTC	CASSGAGTRINSEQYF
NA	TRBJ1-1	TRBV7-3	TRBD1	TGTGCCAGCAGCTCCCGGACAGGGCCCACTGAAGCTTTCTTT	CASSSRTGPTEAFF
few	TRBJ1-3	TRBV28	NA	TGTGCCACCTATGAAAAAGCTGGAAACACCATATATTTT	CATYEKAGNTIYF
NA	TRBJ2-2	TRBV7-3	TRBD2	TGTGCCAGCAGCTTAGGTGAACTAGCGGGAGGGCCGGGCACCGGGGAGCTGTTTTTT	CASSLGELAGGPGTGELFF
NA	TRBJ2-2	TRBV11-2	TRBD1	TGTGCCAGCAGCTCTTACAGGGGAAAGGGCGGGGAGCTGTTTTTT	CASSSYRGKGGELFF
NA	TRBJ2-7	TRBV2	TRBD2	TGTGCCAGCAGTGAAGAGGGGGGTAGCGGGATTTACGAGCAGTACTTC	CASSEEGGSGIYEQYF
NA	TRBJ2-7	TRBV25-1	TRBD1	TGTGCCAGCAGTGAACATGGGACAGGGAATAGCTACGAGCAGTACTTC	CASSEHGTGNSYEQYF
NA	TRBJ1-1	TRBV10-1	NA	TGCGCCAGCAGTGAGTCAGTAGAGAACACTGAAGCTTTCTTT	CASSESVENTEAFF
NA	TRBJ1-1	TRBV16	TRBD1	TGTGCCAGCGGCCAATATGGGACAGGGGGACTTGGTGAAGCTTTCTTT	CASGQYGTGGLGEAFF
NA	TRBJ1-1	TRBV19	NA	TGTGCCAGTATCAGTAGGGAGATAAACACTGAAGCTTTCTTT	CASISREINTEAFF
NA	TRBJ2-7	TRBV11-1	TRBD1	TGTGCCAGCAGCCCGGGACAGTTTCTCATCGAGCAGTACTTC	CASSPGQFLIEQYF
NA	TRBJ1-1	TRBV7-9	NA	TGTGCCAGCAGTCCTTCGGTCACTGAAGCTTTCTTT	CASSPSVTEAFF
NA	TRBJ1-2	TRBV27	NA	TGTGCCAGCAGCGCGGGGCCAGCGCAAGGCTACACCTTC	CASSAGPAQGYTF
NA	TRBJ2-1	TRBV7-9	NA	TGTGCCAGCAGCTTAGCAGGGACACAAATCTACAATGAGCAGTTCTTC	CASSLAGTQIYNEQFF
NA	TRBJ2-7	TRBV7-2	NA	TGTGCCAGCTCAAACGATGGGGAGTTCGGGGAGCAGTACTTC	CASSNDGEFGEQYF
NA	TRBJ2-1	TRBV7-9	TRBD2	TGTGCCAGCAGCGCTGCGGGACTAGCGTCAAGTGAGCAGTTCTTC	CASSAAGLASSEQFF
once	TRBJ1-2	TRBV19	NA	TGTGCCAGTAGTATAGATCTGGGCTACACCTTC	CASSIDLGYTF
few	TRBJ2-1	TRBV11-3	TRBD2	TGTGCCAGCAGCCGGAGGGCGGGAGGGCCGGGTAATGAGCAGTTCTTC	CASSRRAGGPGNEQFF
NA	TRBJ2-7	TRBV7-3	TRBD1	TGTGCCAGCAGCTTAGGACAGGGGGCCTACGAGCAGTACTTC	CASSLGQGAYEQYF
NA	TRBJ2-2	TRBV7-2	NA	TGTGCCAGCAGCTTAGTAGGGGCCGGGGAGCTGTTTTTT	CASSLVGAGELFF
NA	TRBJ2-1	TRBV11-1	TRBD2	TGTGCCAGCAGCTTAAGGGCGGGAGGGACCTACAATGAGCAGTTCTTC	CASSLRAGGTYNEQFF
NA	TRBJ1-1	TRBV7-9	NA	TGTGCCAGCAGCCCCTGGAGGGGAGGCACTGAAGCTTTCTTT	CASSPWRGGTEAFF
NA	TRBJ2-1	TRBV5-4	TRBD2	TGTGCCAGCAGCCGCGGTGGTAGCGGGAGAACGAATGAGCAGTTCTTC	CASSRGGSGRTNEQFF
NA	TRBJ2-7	TRBV5-6	TRBD2	TGTGCCAGCAGCTTGGGACTAGCCCACGAGCAGTACTTC	CASSLGLAHEQYF
NA	TRBJ2-1	TRBV7-9	TRBD1	TGTGCCAGCAGCCTCGCTTCCGGGACAGCAGCCTACAATGAGCAGTTCTTC	CASSLASGTAAYNEQFF
NA	TRBJ2-7	TRBV5-1	TRBD1	TGCGCCAGCAGGCCGGGACAGGGGCCCTACGAGCAGTACTTC	CASRPGQGPYEQYF
NA	TRBJ1-1	TRBV7-9	NA	TGTGCCAGCCCGGGGGGCCGGAACACTGAAGCTTTCTTT	CASPGGRNTEAFF
NA	TRBJ2-7	TRBV21-1	NA	TGTGCCAGCAACCGGGACAGGGGATACGAGCAGTACTTC	CASNRDRGYEQYF
NA	TRBJ2-7	TRBV14	TRBD2	TGTGCCAGCAGCCACCGCGGGAGGCAATCCTACGAGCAGTACTTC	CASSHRGRQSYEQYF
NA	TRBJ2-2	TRBV11-2	TRBD2	TGTGCCAGCAGCAGCCCCCTAGCGGGCGTCACCGGGGAGCTGTTTTTT	CASSSPLAGVTGELFF
NA	TRBJ2-7	TRBV5-4	TRBD1	TGTGCCAGCAGCCAAGGGACAGGGACTACCTACGAGCAGTACTTC	CASSQGTGTTYEQYF
NA	TRBJ1-2	TRBV10-3	NA	TGTGCCATCACCACGGGCAGGGAGGAATATGGCTACACCTTC	CAITTGREEYGYTF
NA	TRBJ2-3	TRBV28	NA	TGTGCCAGCAGTTTACAGGGTCCAGATACGCAGTATTTT	CASSLQGPDTQYF
NA	TRBJ2-1	TRBV2	NA	TGTGCCAGCAGTGTAGGAGTATATGAGCAGTTCTTC	CASSVGVYEQFF
NA	TRBJ2-1	TRBV5-1	NA	TGCGCCAGCAGCTCCTGGACAACGAATGAGCAGTTCTTC	CASSSWTTNEQFF
NA	TRBJ2-7	TRBV5-6	TRBD1	TGTGCCAGCAGTGCGGGACAGGCCTACGAGCAGTACTTC	CASSAGQAYEQYF
NA	TRBJ2-7	TRBV30	TRBD2	TGTGCCTGGAGTGCGGGAGGGAACTACGAGCAGTACTTC	CAWSAGGNYEQYF
NA	TRBJ2-2	TRBV9	TRBD1	TGTGCCAGCAGCGTGGGACAGACCCCTAGTTACTATACCGGGGAGCTGTTTTTT	CASSVGQTPSYYTGELFF
once	TRBJ2-1	TRBV11-2	TRBD1	TGTGCCAGCAGCTTAGTGGGACAGGGGGCAGGAGAGGAGCAGTTCTTC	CASSLVGQGAGEEQFF
NA	TRBJ2-1	TRBV2	NA	TGTGCCAGCAGTGAGAATTTGGAGTACAATGAGCAGTTCTTC	CASSENLEYNEQFF
NA	TRBJ2-3	TRBV7-3	TRBD2	TGTGCCAGCAGCTTGGGCGGGAGGGCAGATACGCAGTATTTT	CASSLGGRADTQYF
NA	TRBJ2-6	TRBV28	NA	TGTGCCAGCAGCTCCTCGGGGAGCTCTGGGGCCAACGTCCTGACTTTC	CASSSSGSSGANVLTF
NA	TRBJ2-5	TRBV13	TRBD2	TGTGCCAGCAGCCAACTAGCGGGGGGGCAAGAGACCCAGTACTTC	CASSQLAGGQETQYF
NA	TRBJ1-5	TRBV27	NA	TGTGCCAGCAGTTCATTGGCCCTTCCTTCTCAGCCCCAGCATTTT	CASSSLALPSQPQHF
NA	TRBJ1-3	TRBV6-6	NA	TGTGCCAGCAGTTACTCGATTCTCCGGGGGGGAAACACCATATATTTT	CASSYSILRGGNTIYF
once	TRBJ2-3	TRBV25-1	NA	TGTGCCAGCAGTCGACTAGACACAGATACGCAGTATTTT	CASSRLDTDTQYF
NA	TRBJ2-1	TRBV6-6	TRBD2	TGTGCCAGCAGTCCCCTTGGGACTAGCGGGAGAAATGAGCAGTTCTTC	CASSPLGTSGRNEQFF
once	TRBJ2-7	TRBV5-1	NA	TGCGCCAGCAGCTTGGGGGGAGGGGGCTACGAGCAGTACTTC	CASSLGGGGYEQYF
NA	TRBJ2-7	TRBV28	NA	TGTGCCACGGCAGGGGGGCCTACGAGGGAGCAGTACTTC	CATAGGPTREQYF
NA	TRBJ2-7	TRBV10-3	NA	TGTGCCATCACCCCAGGGGTAAGCGAGCAGTACTTC	CAITPGVSEQYF